Following are 22 T cell receptor beta chains from one sample sequenced in a study of identical twins. MiXCR, run by TCRdb on the 5' RACE reads, gives a single entry per CDR3 protein. The data hold under 300,000 distinct CDR3 sequences, with approximately 5.9% observed a single time. The sample was also linked to a second study, of T cells expressing NK-cell markers.

Specimen: CD8+ T cells sorted from blood. The receptors originated from a woman aged 18-30 years in good health.

This clonotype was found many times. The chain links TRBV15 to TRBJ2-7; D gene ambiguous. The germline V gene encodes CDR1 LNHNV and CDR2 YYDKDF (reference sequence). CDR3 size: 16 residues. V was pared by 2 bases and J by 2 bases, with 16 bases between. This CDR3 reads CATSRSPNRVPYEQYF. In DNA, the CDR3 is TGTGCCACCAGCAGAAGTCCAAATCGAGTTCCCTACGAGCAGTACTTC.

This clonotype has only a few counts. The gene calls are TRBV9 and TRBJ1-6; TRBD1 matches 9 bases. From germline, CDR1 is SGDLS and CDR2 YYNGEE. The CDR3 has 18 residues. J lost 0 bases, V lost 7 bases, and 11 bases had no gene match. CDR3 sequence reads: CASGEGQGITSYNSPLHF. DNA of the CDR3: TGTGCCAGCGGGGAGGGACAGGGAATTACCTCCTATAATTCACCCCTCCACTTT.

The chain employs TRBV7-9 and TRBJ2-7; 10 positions agree with TRBD1. This CDR3 comprises 16 residues. CDR1 and CDR2 from the germline V gene are SEHNR and FQNEAQ (reference sequence). The junction had 7 bases not matched to a gene; V was cut back by 5 bases and J by 0 bases. Here the CDR3 reads CASSGWTGGFSYEQYF. CDR3 coding DNA: TGTGCCAGCAGCGGGTGGACAGGGGGTTTCTCCTACGAGCAGTACTTC. The whole variable domain, remainder taken from reference TRBV7-9 and TRBJ2-7, is DTGVSQNPRHKITKRGQNVTFRCDPISEHNRLYWYRQTLGQGPEFLTYFQNEAQLEKSRLLSDRFSAERPKGSFSTLEIQRTEQGDSAMYLCASSGWTGGFSYEQYFGPGTRLTVT.

The CDR3 protein is CASTDGGNTEAFF. In DNA, the CDR3 is TGTGCCAGCACCGACGGGGGGAACACTGAAGCTTTCTTT. V and J are TRBV6-2 or TRBV6-3 and TRBJ1-1; a possible D gene is TRBD1 (5 bases). V was pared by 7 bases and J by 1 base, with 10 bases between. The germline gives CDR1 MNHEY, CDR2 SVGEGT. The CDR3 spans 13 residues.

This clonotype was seen many times. The chain uses TRBV7-2 and TRBJ2-1, with D perhaps assigned TRBD1 or TRBD2 (5 bases each). The CDR3 sequence is 14 residues long. Trimming left V 5 bases short and J 6 bases short, with 14 bases between. Germline V gene data show CDR1 as SGHTA and CDR2 as FQGNSA. CDR3 nucleotide sequence: TGTGCCAGCAGCCAGGCCGGGACCCCCAATGAGCAGTTCTTC. Encoded protein: CASSQAGTPNEQFF. Variable domain in full (rest from reference TRBV7-2 and TRBJ2-1): GAGVSQSPSNKVTEKGKDVELRCDPISGHTALYWYRQSLGQGLEFLIYFQGNSAPDKSGLPSDRFSAERTGGSVSTLTIQRTQQEDSAVYLCASSQAGTPNEQFFGPGTRLTVL.

This clonotype was recorded at least ten times. The V call is TRBV6-6, the J call TRBJ1-6; D is unresolved. This CDR3 region has 13 residues. Germline lookup yields CDR1 MNHNY and CDR2 SVGAGI (reference sequence). Trimming removed 2 bases from V and 15 bases from J, with 14 bases in between. DNA for the CDR3: TGTGCCAGCAGTTACGTGTTGACCACCGACCTCCACTTT. Translation: CASSYVLTTDLHF.

Many counts were recorded for this clonotype. V gene TRBV11-3 combines with J gene TRBJ2-7; 7 positions match TRBD2. Looked up from germline, CDR1 is SGHNT and CDR2 is YENEEA. With V trimmed by 7 bases and J by 4 bases, 16 bases remained unmatched. There are 16 residues in the CDR3. For the CDR3, the DNA is TGTGCCAGCACCCCCTCCACGGGGGGAATCCAATACGAGCAGTACTTC. It translates to CASTPSTGGIQYEQYF.

This rearrangement joins TRBV12-3 or TRBV12-4 to TRBJ2-1; D might be TRBD1 (5 bases). V lost 3 bases and J 5 bases, leaving 23 bases between the germline ends. The CDR3 covers 18 residues. The CDR3 DNA follows: TGTGCCAGCAGTTTGCCCCCCCGGCAGGGCAGCGCCAACAATGAGCAGTTCTTC. This encodes CASSLPPRQGSANNEQFF.

In this sample, this clonotype turned up many times. The gene calls are TRBV3-1 and TRBJ2-7; D remains unclear. The CDR3 consists of 14 residues. V was trimmed by 3 bases and J by 4 bases, leaving 13 bases between them. CDR1 and CDR2 (germline): LGHDT, YNNKEL (reference sequence). CDR3 amino acids: CASSHTEGEYEQYF. The CDR3 bases are TGTGCCAGCAGCCATACAGAAGGCGAGTACGAGCAGTACTTC.

The V and J genes are TRBV7-8 and TRBJ1-4, with D perhaps TRBD1 (5 bases). Deletions cut 3 bases from V and 4 bases from J, with 18 bases between. The CDR3 loop spans 17 amino acids. CDR1 and CDR2 (germline): SGHVS, FQNEAQ. The CDR3 DNA is TGTGCCAGCAGCTTTGGGGGAGAAGTACAAGTTAATGAAAAACTGTTTTTT. This encodes CASSFGGEVQVNEKLFF.

This clonotype has at least ten counts. In DNA, the CDR3 is TGTGCCAGCAGCGTAATAGCGGGAGGGCCGTACAATGAGCAGTTCTTC. Encoded protein: CASSVIAGGPYNEQFF. The chain joins TRBV11-2 to TRBJ2-1; 11 nucleotides line up with TRBD2. The CDR3 runs to 16 residues. Germline V gives CDR1 SGHAT, CDR2 FQNNGV. V trimming: 5 bases; J trimming: 4 bases; junction bases outside the gene matches: 7.

The table lists this clonotype with a few counts. The chain carries TRBV6-5 and TRBJ2-6; maybe TRBD1 (5 bases). Germline V gene sequence: CDR1 MNHEY, CDR2 SVGAGI. This CDR3 comprises 15 residues. Trimming removed 5 bases at V and 1 base at J, with 9 bases between. The CDR3 DNA sequence: TGTGCCAGCAGTCTACAGGTATCTGGGGCCAACGTCCTGACTTTC. Its translation is CASSLQVSGANVLTF.

This clonotype was observed many times. The V call is TRBV11-2, the J call TRBJ2-7, with no clear D. Germline V gene sequence: CDR1 SGHAT, CDR2 FQNNGV. The CDR3 runs to 12 residues. Trimming pared 2 bases from V and 5 bases from J, leaving 7 bases between. Written as DNA, the CDR3 is TGTGCCAGCAGCTTACGAGACCACGAGCAGTACTTC. Amino acids: CASSLRDHEQYF.

This clonotype has only a few counts. The rearrangement links TRBV9 to TRBJ2-4; the match to TRBD2 covers 8 bases. This CDR3 has 16 amino acids. Germline assignment: CDR1 SGDLS and CDR2 YYNGEE. Trimming at V came to 4 bases and at J to 0 bases, leaving 6 bases not matched to a gene. CDR3 DNA sequence: TGTGCCAGCAGCCCCGGCGGGGGGATAGCCAAAAACATTCAGTACTTC. This translates into CASSPGGGIAKNIQYF.

The chain combines TRBV5-1 with TRBJ2-5, with a possible D match to TRBD2 (6 bases). With 3 bases removed from V and 2 bases from J, the gap between germline ends came to 14 bases. Germline V gene sequence: CDR1 SGHRS, CDR2 YFSETQ. The CDR3 totals 15 residues. The CDR3 here is CASSSTRLVQETQYF. CDR3 in DNA: TGCGCCAGCAGCTCGACCCGACTAGTACAAGAGACCCAGTACTTC.

This clonotype was counted between two and nine times. The DNA for the CDR3 is TGTGCCAGCAGTTTAAGCGGGAGAAACCACAATGAGCAGTTCTTC. It specifies CASSLSGRNHNEQFF. The V call is TRBV27, the J call TRBJ2-1, with 8 nucleotides matching TRBD2. CDR3 size: 15 residues. CDR1 is MNHEY and CDR2 is SMNVEV in the germline V gene (reference sequence). The V segment lost 2 bases and the J segment 5 bases; nucleotides outside the gene matches: 5.

This clonotype was recorded a few times. The chain is built from TRBV20-1 and TRBJ2-7; 15 bases map to TRBD2. Germline assignment: CDR1 DFQATT and CDR2 SNEGSKA (reference sequence). The CDR3 is 15 amino acids. With V trimmed by 3 bases and J by 2 bases, 2 bases remained unmatched. The CDR3 region has the DNA TGCAGTGCTAGGGGACTAGCGGGGGGTCCCTACGAGCAGTACTTC. This sequence encodes CSARGLAGGPYEQYF.

In this sample, this clonotype turned up a few times. The rearrangement links TRBV6-2 or TRBV6-3 to TRBJ2-3, with D unresolved. Per the germline V gene, CDR1 is MNHEY and CDR2 is SVGEGT. This CDR3 contains 13 residues. The ends were cut back, 2 bases at V and 4 bases at J, with 7 bases in the middle. The CDR3 loop reads CASSYRSPDTQYF. The CDR3 nucleotides are TGTGCCAGCAGTTACCGGTCACCAGATACGCAGTATTTT.

This clonotype was counted a few times. CDR3 sequence reads: CASSQEPGDNEQFF. The CDR3 nucleotides read TGCGCCAGCAGCCAAGAACCGGGGGACAATGAGCAGTTCTTC. The chain couples TRBV4-1 to TRBJ2-1, with D perhaps TRBD2 (6 bases). The germline gives CDR1 MGHRA, CDR2 YSYEKL. V lost 0 bases and J 5 bases, leaving 8 bases between the germline ends. The CDR3 has 14 amino acids.

The chain has TRBV30 and TRBJ1-5, with D possibly matching TRBD1 (6 bases). With 7 bases removed from V and 9 bases from J, the gap between germline ends came to 16 bases. CDR3 length equals 12 residues. Germline assignment: CDR1 GTSNPN and CDR2 SVGIG (reference sequence). The CDR3 DNA reads as TGTGCCTCGAGCTATGGGGGCACGCCCCAGCATTTT. It specifies CASSYGGTPQHF.

This clonotype has a count of ten or more. The chain couples TRBV12-3 or TRBV12-4 to TRBJ1-1, with D possibly matching TRBD1 (6 bases). The CDR3 loop spans 13 amino acids. Trimming removed 0 bases at V and 8 bases at J, with 10 bases between. Written as DNA, the CDR3 is TGTGCCAGCAGTTTAGCCGTAACAGGGGAAGCTTTCTTT. As protein: CASSLAVTGEAFF.

The chain uses TRBV3-1 and TRBJ1-2; no definite D call. V lost 1 base and J lost 5, with 8 bases in between. Per the germline V gene, CDR1 is LGHDT and CDR2 is YNNKEL (reference sequence). The CDR3 extends over 13 amino acids. The DNA of the CDR3 is TGTGCCAGCAGCCAAGGGTGGGAATATGGCTACACCTTC. Its translation is CASSQGWEYGYTF.